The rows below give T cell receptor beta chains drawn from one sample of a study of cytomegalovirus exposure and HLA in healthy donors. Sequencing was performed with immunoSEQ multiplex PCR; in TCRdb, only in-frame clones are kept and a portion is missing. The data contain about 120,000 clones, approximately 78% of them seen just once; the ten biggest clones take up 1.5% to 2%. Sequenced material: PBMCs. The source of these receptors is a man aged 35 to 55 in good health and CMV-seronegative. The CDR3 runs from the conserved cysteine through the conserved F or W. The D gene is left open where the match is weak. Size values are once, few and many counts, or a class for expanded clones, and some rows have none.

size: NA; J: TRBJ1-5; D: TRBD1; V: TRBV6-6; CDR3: CASSARTGGGSQPQHF; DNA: TGTGCCAGCAGTGCCCGGACAGGGGGTGGCTCTCAGCCCCAGCATTTT
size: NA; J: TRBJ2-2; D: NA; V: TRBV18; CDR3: CASSPAGGTGELFF; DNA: TGTGCCAGCTCACCGGCCGGGGGCACCGGGGAGCTGTTTTTT
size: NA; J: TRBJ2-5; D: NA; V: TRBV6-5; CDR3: CASGNLGETQYF; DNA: TGTGCCAGCGGAAATCTCGGGGAGACCCAGTACTTC
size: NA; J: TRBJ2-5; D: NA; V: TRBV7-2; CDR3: CASSLVQDSQETQYF; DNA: TGTGCCAGCAGCTTAGTTCAGGACAGCCAAGAGACCCAGTACTTC
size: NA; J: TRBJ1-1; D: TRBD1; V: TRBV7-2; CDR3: CASSRGTGGTAFF; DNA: TGTGCCAGCAGCCGAGGGACAGGGGGCACGGCTTTCTTT
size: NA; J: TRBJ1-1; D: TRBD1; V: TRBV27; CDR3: CASSPHTGGRSEAFF; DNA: TGTGCCAGCAGTCCTCACACAGGGGGTCGGAGTGAAGCTTTCTTT
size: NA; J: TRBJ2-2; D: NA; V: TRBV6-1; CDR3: CASSEQRLNTGELFF; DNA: TGTGCCAGCAGTGAACAGCGATTGAACACCGGGGAGCTGTTTTTT
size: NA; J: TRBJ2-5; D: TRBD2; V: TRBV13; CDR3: CASSFVGRIEQYF; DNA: TGTGCCAGCAGCTTCGTCGGGAGGATTGAGCAGTACTTC
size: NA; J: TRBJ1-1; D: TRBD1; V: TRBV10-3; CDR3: CAISRGQGVSNTEAFF; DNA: TGTGCCATCAGTCGTGGACAGGGGGTATCGAACACTGAAGCTTTCTTT
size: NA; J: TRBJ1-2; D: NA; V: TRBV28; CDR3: CASSQAHYGYTF; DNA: TGTGCCAGCAGCCAGGCGCATTATGGCTACACCTTC
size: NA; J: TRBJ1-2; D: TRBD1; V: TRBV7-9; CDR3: CASRTGDDGYTF; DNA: TGTGCCAGCAGGACAGGGGATGATGGCTACACCTTC
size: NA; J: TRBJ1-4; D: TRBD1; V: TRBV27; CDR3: CASSLSNRGEKLFF; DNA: TGTGCCAGCAGTTTATCGAACAGGGGCGAAAAACTGTTTTTT
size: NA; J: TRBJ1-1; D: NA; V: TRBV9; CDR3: CASSVGLREARDREAFF; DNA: TGTGCCAGCAGCGTAGGTTTGAGGGAGGCCAGGGATAGGGAAGCTTTCTTT
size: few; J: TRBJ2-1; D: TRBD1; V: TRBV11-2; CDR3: CASSLADRDNEQFF; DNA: TGTGCCAGCAGCTTAGCCGACAGGGACAATGAGCAGTTCTTC
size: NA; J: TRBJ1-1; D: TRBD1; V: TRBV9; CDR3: CASSVSGTDTEAFF; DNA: TGTGCCAGCAGCGTTTCCGGGACAGACACTGAAGCTTTCTTT
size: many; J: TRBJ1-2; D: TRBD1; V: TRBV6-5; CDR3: CASSYDPTGGYGYTF; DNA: TGTGCCAGCAGTTACGACCCGACAGGGGGGTATGGCTACACCTTC
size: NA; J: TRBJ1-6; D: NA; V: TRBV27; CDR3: CASSLRALNSPLHF; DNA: TGTGCCAGCAGCCTCAGGGCCCTTAATTCACCCCTCCACTTT
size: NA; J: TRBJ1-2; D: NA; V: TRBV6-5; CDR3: CASSYIGAAGYTF; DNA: TGTGCCAGCAGTTACATTGGGGCAGCAGGCTACACCTTC
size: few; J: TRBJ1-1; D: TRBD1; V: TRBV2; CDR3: CASSGQGSENTEAFF; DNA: TGTGCCAGCAGTGGACAGGGTTCGGAGAACACTGAAGCTTTCTTT
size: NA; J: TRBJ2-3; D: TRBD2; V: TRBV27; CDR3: CASSFTAPGVGRESTDTQYF; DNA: TGTGCCAGCAGTTTTACGGCCCCCGGTGTGGGGCGGGAGAGCACAGATACGCAGTATTTT
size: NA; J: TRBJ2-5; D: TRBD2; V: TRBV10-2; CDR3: CASRPLAGGKETQYF; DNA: TGCGCCAGCAGGCCCCTAGCGGGGGGAAAAGAGACCCAGTACTTC
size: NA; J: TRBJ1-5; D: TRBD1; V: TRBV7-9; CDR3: CASSLDLGGESNQPQHF; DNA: TGTGCCAGCAGCTTAGACTTAGGGGGCGAAAGCAATCAGCCCCAGCATTTT
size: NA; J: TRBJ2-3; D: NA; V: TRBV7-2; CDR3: CASRPRDWDTQYF; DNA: TGTGCCAGCAGACCCAGGGATTGGGATACGCAGTATTTT
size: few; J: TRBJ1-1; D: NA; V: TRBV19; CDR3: CASSNQGWTEAFF; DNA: TGTGCCAGTAGCAACCAGGGTTGGACTGAAGCTTTCTTT
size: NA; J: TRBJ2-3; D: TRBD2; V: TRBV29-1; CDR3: CSVETSGGTDTQYF; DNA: TGCAGCGTTGAAACTAGCGGGGGGACAGATACGCAGTATTTT
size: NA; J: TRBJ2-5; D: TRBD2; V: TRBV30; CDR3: CAWSDDRTSGGAVETQYF; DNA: TGTGCCTGGAGCGACGACCGGACTAGCGGGGGGGCAGTTGAGACCCAGTACTTC
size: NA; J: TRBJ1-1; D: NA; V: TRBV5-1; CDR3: CASSSRQESMNTEAFF; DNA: TGCGCCAGCAGCTCCCGACAGGAGAGCATGAACACTGAAGCTTTCTTT
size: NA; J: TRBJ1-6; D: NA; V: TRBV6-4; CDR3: CASSDSTLNNSPLHF; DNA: TGTGCCAGCAGTGACTCGACACTTAATAATTCACCCCTCCACTTT
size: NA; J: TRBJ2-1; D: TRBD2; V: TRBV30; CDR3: CAWIASGRNNEQFF; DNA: TGTGCCTGGATTGCTAGCGGGAGAAACAATGAGCAGTTCTTC
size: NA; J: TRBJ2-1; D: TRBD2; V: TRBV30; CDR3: CAWSRLAGYNEQFF; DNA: TGTGCCTGGAGTAGGCTAGCGGGATACAATGAGCAGTTCTTC
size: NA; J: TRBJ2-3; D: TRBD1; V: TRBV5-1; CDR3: CASRTRTGESTDTQYF; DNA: TGCGCCAGCAGGACCCGGACAGGGGAAAGCACAGATACGCAGTATTTT
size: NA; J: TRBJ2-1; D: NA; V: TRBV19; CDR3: CASSLQVSYNEQFF; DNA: TGTGCCAGTAGCCTCCAGGTCTCCTACAATGAGCAGTTCTTC
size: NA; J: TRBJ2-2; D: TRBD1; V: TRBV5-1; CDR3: CASDGQGNTGELFF; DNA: TGCGCCAGCGACGGACAGGGAAACACCGGGGAGCTGTTTTTT
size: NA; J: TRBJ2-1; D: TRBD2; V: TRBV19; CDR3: CASSTGTSVNEQFF; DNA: TGTGCCAGTAGTACCGGGACTAGCGTCAATGAGCAGTTCTTC
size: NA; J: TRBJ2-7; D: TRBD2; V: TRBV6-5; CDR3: CASSYYGAGVEQYF; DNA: TGTGCCAGCAGTTACTACGGGGCGGGGGTCGAGCAGTACTTC
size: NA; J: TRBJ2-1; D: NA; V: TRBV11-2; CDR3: CASSLAGEQFF; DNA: TGTGCCAGCAGCTTGGCGGGGGAGCAGTTCTTC
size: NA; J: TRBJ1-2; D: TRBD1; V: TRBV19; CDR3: CASSNGDRMTNYGYTF; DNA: TGTGCCAGTAGTAACGGGGACAGGATGACTAACTATGGCTACACCTTC
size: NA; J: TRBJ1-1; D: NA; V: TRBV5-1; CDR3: CASSKDIGYEETEAFF; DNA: TGCGCCAGCAGCAAGGACATTGGATATGAAGAGACTGAAGCTTTCTTT
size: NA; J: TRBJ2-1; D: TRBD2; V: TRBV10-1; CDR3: CASTLARSGGHYNEQFF; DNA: TGCGCCAGCACCCTCGCGAGGTCGGGAGGACACTACAATGAGCAGTTCTTC
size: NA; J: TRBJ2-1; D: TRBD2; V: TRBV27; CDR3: CASTGTSTESGGRYNEQFF; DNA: TGTGCCAGTACGGGAACATCCACCGAAAGCGGGGGCCGATACAATGAGCAGTTCTTC
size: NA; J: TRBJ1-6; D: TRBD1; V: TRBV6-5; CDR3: CASSDGQDNSPLHF; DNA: TGTGCCAGCAGTGACGGACAGGATAATTCACCCCTCCACTTT
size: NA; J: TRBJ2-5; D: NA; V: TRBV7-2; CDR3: CASSPEGETQYF; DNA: TGTGCCAGCAGCCCCGAGGGAGAGACCCAGTACTTC
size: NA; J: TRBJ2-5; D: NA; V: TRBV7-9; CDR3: CASSFGGEETQYF; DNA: TGTGCCAGCAGCTTTGGTGGGGAGGAGACCCAGTACTTC
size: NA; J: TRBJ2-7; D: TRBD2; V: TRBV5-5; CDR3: CASTPLTSAWSEQYF; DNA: TGTGCCAGCACCCCCCTGACTAGCGCTTGGAGCGAGCAGTACTTC
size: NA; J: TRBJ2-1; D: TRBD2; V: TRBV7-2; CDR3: CASSLGLAGASQFF; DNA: TGTGCCAGCAGCTTAGGACTAGCGGGAGCGTCGCAGTTCTTC
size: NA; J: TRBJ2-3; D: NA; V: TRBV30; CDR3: CAWSVVVADTQYF; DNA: TGTGCCTGGAGTGTAGTAGTAGCAGATACGCAGTATTTT
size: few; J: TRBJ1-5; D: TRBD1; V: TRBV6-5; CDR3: CASRTTTGGGQPQHF; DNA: TGTGCCAGCAGAACTACTACAGGGGGCGGACAGCCCCAGCATTTT
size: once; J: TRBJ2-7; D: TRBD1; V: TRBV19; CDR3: CASSRTGPNYEQYF; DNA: TGTGCCAGTAGCAGGACAGGCCCCAACTACGAGCAGTACTTC